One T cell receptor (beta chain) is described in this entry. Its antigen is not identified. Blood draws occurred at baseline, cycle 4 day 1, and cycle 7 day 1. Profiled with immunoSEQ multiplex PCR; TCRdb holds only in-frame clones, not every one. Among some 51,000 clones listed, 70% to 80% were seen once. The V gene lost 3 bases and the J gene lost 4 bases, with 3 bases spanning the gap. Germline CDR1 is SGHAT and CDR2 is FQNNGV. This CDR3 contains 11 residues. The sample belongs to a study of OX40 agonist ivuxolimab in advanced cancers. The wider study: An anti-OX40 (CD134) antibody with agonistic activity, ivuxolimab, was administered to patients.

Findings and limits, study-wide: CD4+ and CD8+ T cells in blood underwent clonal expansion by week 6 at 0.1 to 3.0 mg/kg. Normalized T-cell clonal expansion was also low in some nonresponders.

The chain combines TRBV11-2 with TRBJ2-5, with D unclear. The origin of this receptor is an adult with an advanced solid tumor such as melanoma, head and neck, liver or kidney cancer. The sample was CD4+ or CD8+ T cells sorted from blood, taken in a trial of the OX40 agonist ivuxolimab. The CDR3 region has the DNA TGTGCCAGCAGCTTGACAGAGACCCAGTACTTC. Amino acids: CASSLTETQYF.